This T cell receptor beta chain was documented in a study of T cells in Graves' hyperthyroidism and ophthalmopathy. Notes on the study in general: Blood also held most thyroid clonotypes expanded beyond 0.001.

The germline gives CDR1 LGHNA, CDR2 YSLEER. V lost 8 bases to trimming and J lost 4 bases, with 20 bases between them. The CDR3 runs to 15 residues. This clonotype has a handful of counts. Its antigen is unknown. TCR beta CDR3 regions were amplified from RNA transcripts. HTBI primers were used for first-round RT-PCR of the TCR CDR3. TCRdb called the multiplex PCR reads again in MiXCR, with one record for every CDR3 protein. The sample contains 150,000 to 200,000 distinct CDR3 sequences, approximately 15% of which appear only once. The clonotype was recovered from a woman aged 45 to 65 with Graves' hyperthyroidism. The gene calls are TRBV4-3 and TRBJ2-5; D not resolved. The sample consisted of blood. CDR3 region: CASGTFPGPTETQYF. The CDR3 nucleotides are TGCGCCAGCGGCACATTTCCGGGCCCTACAGAGACCCAGTACTTC.